Here is one T cell receptor beta chain with its context. This entry comes from a study of cytomegalovirus exposure and HLA in healthy donors. Researchers ran the PCR with 60 Vbeta and 13 Jbeta primers. Assay used: immunoSEQ multiplex PCR; TCRdb lists only in-frame clones, some missing. The data contain around 130,000 clones, roughly 70% of them singletons. The V gene's germline CDR1 is ENHRY and CDR2 SYGVKD. The CDR3 spans 15 residues. V shed 4 bases, J shed 5 bases, and the junction held 6 bases outside the gene matches. This chain connects TRBV10-3 to TRBJ2-7; 12 nucleotides agree with TRBD1. Sequenced material: PBMCs. This TCR was recovered from a woman in her thirties or forties in good health and CMV-seropositive. CDR3 in amino acids: CAISGSGTGGNEQYF. Written as DNA, the CDR3 is TGTGCCATCAGTGGATCCGGGACAGGGGGCAACGAGCAGTACTTC.